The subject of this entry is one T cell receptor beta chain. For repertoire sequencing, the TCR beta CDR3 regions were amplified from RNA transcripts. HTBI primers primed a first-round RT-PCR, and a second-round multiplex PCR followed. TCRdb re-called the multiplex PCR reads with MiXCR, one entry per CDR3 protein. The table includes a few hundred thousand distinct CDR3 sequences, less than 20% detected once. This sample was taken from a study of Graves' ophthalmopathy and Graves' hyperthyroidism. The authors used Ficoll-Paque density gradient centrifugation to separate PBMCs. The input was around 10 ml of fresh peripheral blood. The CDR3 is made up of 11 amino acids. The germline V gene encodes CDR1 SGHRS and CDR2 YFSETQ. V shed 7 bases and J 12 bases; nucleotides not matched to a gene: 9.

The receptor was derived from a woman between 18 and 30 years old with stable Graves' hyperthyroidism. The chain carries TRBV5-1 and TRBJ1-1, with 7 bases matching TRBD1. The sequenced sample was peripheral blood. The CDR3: CASSTGQESFF. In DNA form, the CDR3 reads TGCGCCAGCTCCACCGGACAGGAGTCTTTCTTT.